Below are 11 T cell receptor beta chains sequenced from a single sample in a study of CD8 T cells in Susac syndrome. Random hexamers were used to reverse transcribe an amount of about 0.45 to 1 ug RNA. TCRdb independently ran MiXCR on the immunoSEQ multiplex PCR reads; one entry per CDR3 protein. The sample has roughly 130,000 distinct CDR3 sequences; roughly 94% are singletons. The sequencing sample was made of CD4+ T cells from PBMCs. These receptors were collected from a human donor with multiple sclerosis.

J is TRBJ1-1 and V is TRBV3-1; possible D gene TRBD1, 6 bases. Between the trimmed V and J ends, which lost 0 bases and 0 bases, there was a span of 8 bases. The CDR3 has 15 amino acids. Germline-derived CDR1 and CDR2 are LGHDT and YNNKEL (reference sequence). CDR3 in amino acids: CASSQEGALNTEAFF. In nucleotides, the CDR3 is TGTGCCAGCAGCCAAGAGGGGGCCCTGAACACTGAAGCTTTCTTT. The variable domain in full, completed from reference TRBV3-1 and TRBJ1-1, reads DTAVSQTPKYLVTQMGNDKSIKCEQNLGHDTMYWYKQDSKKFLKIMFSYNNKELIINETVPNRFSPKSPDKAHLNLHINSLELGDSAVYFCASSQEGALNTEAFFGQGTRLTVV.

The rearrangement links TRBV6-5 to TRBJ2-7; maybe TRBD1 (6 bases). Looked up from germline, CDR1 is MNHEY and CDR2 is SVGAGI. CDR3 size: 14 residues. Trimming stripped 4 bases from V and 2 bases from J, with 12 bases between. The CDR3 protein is CASSSGTSTYEQYF. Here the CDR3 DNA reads TGTGCCAGCAGTTCTGGGACATCAACCTACGAGCAGTACTTC.

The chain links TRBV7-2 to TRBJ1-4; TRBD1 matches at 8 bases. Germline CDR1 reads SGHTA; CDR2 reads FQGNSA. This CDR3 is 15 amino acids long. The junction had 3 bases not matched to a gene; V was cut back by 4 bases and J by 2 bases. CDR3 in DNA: TGTGCCAGCAGCTCGCGGACAGGGACTAATGAAAAACTGTTTTTT. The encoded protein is CASSSRTGTNEKLFF.

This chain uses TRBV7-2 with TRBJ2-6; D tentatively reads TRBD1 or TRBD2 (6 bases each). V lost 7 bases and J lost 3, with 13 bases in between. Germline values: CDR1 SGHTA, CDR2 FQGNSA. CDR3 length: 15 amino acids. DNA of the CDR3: TGTGCCAGCAACCAGGGGACTGGTGGGGCCAACGTCCTGACTTTC. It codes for CASNQGTGGANVLTF.

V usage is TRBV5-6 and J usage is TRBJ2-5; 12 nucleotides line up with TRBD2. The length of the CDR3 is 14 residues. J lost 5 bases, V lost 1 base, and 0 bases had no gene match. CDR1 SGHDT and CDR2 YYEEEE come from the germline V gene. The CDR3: CASSLTSGRETQYF. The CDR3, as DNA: TGTGCCAGCAGCTTGACTAGCGGGAGGGAGACCCAGTACTTC.

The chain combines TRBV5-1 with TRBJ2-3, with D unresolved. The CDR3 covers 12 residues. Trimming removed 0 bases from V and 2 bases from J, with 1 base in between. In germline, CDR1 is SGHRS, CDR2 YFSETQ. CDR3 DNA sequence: TGCGCCAGCAGCTTGGCCACAGATACGCAGTATTTT. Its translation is CASSLATDTQYF.

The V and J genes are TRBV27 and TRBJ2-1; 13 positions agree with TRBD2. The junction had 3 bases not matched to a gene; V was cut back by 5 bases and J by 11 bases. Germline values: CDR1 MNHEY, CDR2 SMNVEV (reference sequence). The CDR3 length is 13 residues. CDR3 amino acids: CASSTGTSGKQFF. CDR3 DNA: TGTGCCAGCAGTACCGGGACTAGCGGGAAGCAGTTCTTC.

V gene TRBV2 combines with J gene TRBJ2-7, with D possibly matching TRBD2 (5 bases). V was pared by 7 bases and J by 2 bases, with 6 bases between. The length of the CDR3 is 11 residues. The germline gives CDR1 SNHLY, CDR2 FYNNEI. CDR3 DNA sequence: TGTGCCAGCACCGGGACCTACGAGCAGTACTTC. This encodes CASTGTYEQYF.

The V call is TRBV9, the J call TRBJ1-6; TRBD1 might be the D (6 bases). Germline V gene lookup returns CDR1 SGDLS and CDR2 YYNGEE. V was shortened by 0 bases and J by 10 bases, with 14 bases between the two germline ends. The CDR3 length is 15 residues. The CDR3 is CASSVEETGRSPLHF. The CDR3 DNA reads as TGTGCCAGCAGCGTAGAGGAAACAGGGAGGTCACCCCTCCACTTT. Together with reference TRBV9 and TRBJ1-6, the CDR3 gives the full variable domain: DSGVTQTPKHLITATGQRVTLRCSPRSGDLSVYWYQQSLDQGLQFLIQYYNGEERAKGNILERFSAQQFPDLHSELNLSSLELGDSALYFCASSVEETGRSPLHFGNGTRLTVT.

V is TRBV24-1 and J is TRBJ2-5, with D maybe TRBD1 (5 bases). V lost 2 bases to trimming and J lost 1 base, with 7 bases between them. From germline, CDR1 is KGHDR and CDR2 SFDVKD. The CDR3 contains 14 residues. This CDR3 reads CATSDSTVQETQYF. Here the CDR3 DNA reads TGTGCCACCAGTGATTCGACAGTCCAAGAGACCCAGTACTTC.

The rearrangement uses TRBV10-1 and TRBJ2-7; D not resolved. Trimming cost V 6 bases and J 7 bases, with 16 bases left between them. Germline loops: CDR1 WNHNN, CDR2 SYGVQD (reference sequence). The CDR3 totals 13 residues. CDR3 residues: CASSLTVLGEQYF. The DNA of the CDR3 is TGCGCCAGCAGCCTGACGGTCCTAGGGGAGCAGTACTTC.